This entry lists 9 T cell receptor beta chains sequenced from one sample in a study of CD8 T cells in ankylosing spondylitis. A single record per CDR3 protein comes from TCRdb applying MiXCR to the 5' RACE reads. The sample yields 250,000 or so distinct CDR3 sequences, 15% to 20% seen once. The sample taken for sequencing was blood, either unsorted or a sorted T cell fraction (not recorded which). The receptor source for this set is a male donor with ankylosing spondylitis or in good health (not recorded which).

V is TRBV28 and J is TRBJ2-7; 15 bases line up with TRBD2. The CDR3 spans 19 residues. Germline loops: CDR1 MDHEN, CDR2 SYDVKM. J was trimmed by 0 bases and V by 5 bases; bases with no gene match: 11. CDR3 DNA: TGTGCCAGCAGTCCCGGACTAGCGGGAGGGTACCTGAGCTCCTACGAGCAGTACTTC. Its translation: CASSPGLAGGYLSSYEQYF.

The sample holds many counts of this clonotype. The gene calls are TRBV6-5 and TRBJ2-5, with 12 bases fitting TRBD2. Germline V lookup: CDR1 MNHEY, CDR2 SVGAGI. The CDR3 totals 17 residues. V gave up 4 bases and J gave up 3 bases; unmatched junction bases: 9. The CDR3 region has the DNA TGTGCCAGCAGTTCCGAACAAGGACTAGCGGGAAAAGAGACCCAGTACTTC. The encoded protein is CASSSEQGLAGKETQYF.

This clonotype was seen repeatedly, ten times or more. This rearrangement joins TRBV20-1 to TRBJ2-7; unclear D gene. Trimming pared 0 bases from V and 0 bases from J, leaving 12 bases between. The CDR3 is 15 residues long. The V gene's germline CDR1 is DFQATT and CDR2 SNEGSKA (reference sequence). The CDR3 spells CSARDMAFNSYEQYF. Here the CDR3 DNA reads TGCAGTGCTAGAGACATGGCATTTAACTCCTACGAGCAGTACTTC.

The chain uses TRBV12-3 or TRBV12-4 and TRBJ2-1, with D tentatively TRBD1 (5 bases). Trimming removed 5 bases at V and 0 bases at J, with 8 bases between. This CDR3 spans 14 amino acids. DNA of the CDR3: TGTGCCAGCAGTGCGACAGCCTCCTACAATGAGCAGTTCTTC. It is translated as CASSATASYNEQFF.

The J gene is TRBJ2-7, the V gene TRBV11-2, with TRBD2 identical over 7 bases. The CDR3 spans 15 residues. The germline gives CDR1 SGHAT, CDR2 FQNNGV. The V segment lost 5 bases and the J segment 0 bases; nucleotides outside the gene matches: 7. The CDR3 coding sequence is TGTGCCAGCAGCCGAAGCCGGGACTACTCCTACGAGCAGTACTTC. Translated: CASSRSRDYSYEQYF.

This clonotype was counted at least ten times. The chain links TRBV3-1 to TRBJ2-7; maybe TRBD2 (6 bases). Trimming shortened V by 0 bases and J by 1 base, and 16 bases separated the two germline ends. The germline gives CDR1 LGHDT, CDR2 YNNKEL (reference sequence). The CDR3 runs 17 residues. CDR3 loop: CASSQDRDGRGSYEQYF. As DNA, the CDR3 is TGTGCCAGCAGCCAAGATCGGGACGGGAGAGGGTCCTACGAGCAGTACTTC.

This clonotype was observed a handful of times. The rearrangement uses TRBV27 and TRBJ2-7; D unclear. The CDR3 length is 11 residues. The germline V gene encodes CDR1 MNHEY and CDR2 SMNVEV (reference sequence). Trimming removed 8 bases from V and 6 bases from J, with 11 bases in between. The CDR3 sequence: CASGSHGEQYF. As DNA, the CDR3 is TGTGCCAGCGGATCACATGGCGAGCAGTACTTC.

This clonotype was seen at least ten times. The chain is built from TRBV4-1 and TRBJ1-5; no definite D call. In germline, CDR1 is MGHRA, CDR2 YSYEKL. There are 17 residues in the CDR3. The V and J ends lost 2 bases and 0 bases respectively, with 14 bases between them. The CDR3 coding sequence is TGCGCCAGCAGCCAACACCACGTTCCTAATAGCAATCAGCCCCAGCATTTT. Translation: CASSQHHVPNSNQPQHF.

This clonotype has at least ten counts. The chain links TRBV7-6 to TRBJ1-4, with a weak D call TRBD1 (5 bases). The length of the CDR3 is 13 residues. The V gene lost 5 bases and the J gene lost 14 bases, with 18 bases spanning the gap. From germline, CDR1 is SGHVS and CDR2 FNYEAQ. The chain's CDR3 is CASSLHSGGGLFF. The CDR3 DNA sequence: TGTGCCAGCAGCCTGCATTCCGGGGGTGGGCTGTTTTTT.